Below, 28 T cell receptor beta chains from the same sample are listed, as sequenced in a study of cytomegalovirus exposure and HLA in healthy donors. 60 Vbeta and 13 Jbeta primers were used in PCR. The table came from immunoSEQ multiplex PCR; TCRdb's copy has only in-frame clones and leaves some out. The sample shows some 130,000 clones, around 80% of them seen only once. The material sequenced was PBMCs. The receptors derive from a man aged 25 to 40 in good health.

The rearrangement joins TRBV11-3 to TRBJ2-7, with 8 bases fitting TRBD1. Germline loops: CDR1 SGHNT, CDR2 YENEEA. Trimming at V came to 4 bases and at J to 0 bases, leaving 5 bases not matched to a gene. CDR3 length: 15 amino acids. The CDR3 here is CASSSGQGGSYEQYF. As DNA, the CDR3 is TGTGCCAGCAGCTCCGGACAGGGAGGCTCCTACGAGCAGTACTTC.

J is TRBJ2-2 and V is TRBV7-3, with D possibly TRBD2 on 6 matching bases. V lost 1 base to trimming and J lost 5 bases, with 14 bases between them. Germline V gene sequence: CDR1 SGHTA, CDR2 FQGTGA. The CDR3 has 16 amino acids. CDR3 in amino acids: CASSLSPPSVTGELFF. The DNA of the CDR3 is TGTGCCAGCAGCTTAAGTCCGCCTAGCGTTACCGGGGAGCTGTTTTTT.

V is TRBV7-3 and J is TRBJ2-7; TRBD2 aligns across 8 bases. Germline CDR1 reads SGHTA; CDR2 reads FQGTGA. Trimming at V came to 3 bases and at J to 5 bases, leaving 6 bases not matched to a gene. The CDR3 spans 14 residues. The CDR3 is CASSLVAGYDEQYF. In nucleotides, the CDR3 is TGTGCCAGCAGCTTGGTAGCGGGATACGACGAGCAGTACTTC.

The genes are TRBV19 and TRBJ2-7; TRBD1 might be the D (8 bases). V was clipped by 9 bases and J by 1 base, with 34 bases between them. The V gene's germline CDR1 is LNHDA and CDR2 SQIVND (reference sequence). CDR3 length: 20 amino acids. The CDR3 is CASRWAGGSKSGAGSYEQYF. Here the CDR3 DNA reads TGTGCCAGCAGGTGGGCAGGGGGCAGTAAAAGTGGAGCGGGATCCTACGAGCAGTACTTC.

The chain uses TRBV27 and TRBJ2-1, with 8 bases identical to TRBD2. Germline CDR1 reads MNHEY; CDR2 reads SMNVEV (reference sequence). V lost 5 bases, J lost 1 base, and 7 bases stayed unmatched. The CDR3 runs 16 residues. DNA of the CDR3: TGTGCCAGCAGTCTTAGCGGGGCCGGGTCCTACAATGAGCAGTTCTTC. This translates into CASSLSGAGSYNEQFF.

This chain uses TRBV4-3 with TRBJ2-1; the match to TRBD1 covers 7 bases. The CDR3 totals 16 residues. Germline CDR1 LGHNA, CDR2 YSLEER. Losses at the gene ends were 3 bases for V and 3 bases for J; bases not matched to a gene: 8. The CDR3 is CASSHELGGIYNEQFF. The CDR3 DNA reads TGCGCCAGCAGCCATGAACTAGGGGGCATCTACAATGAGCAGTTCTTC.

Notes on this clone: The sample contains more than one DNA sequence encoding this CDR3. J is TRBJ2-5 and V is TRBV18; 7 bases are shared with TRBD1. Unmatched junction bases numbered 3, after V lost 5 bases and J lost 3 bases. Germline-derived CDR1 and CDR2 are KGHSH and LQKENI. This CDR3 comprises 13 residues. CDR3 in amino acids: CASSLGQKETQYF. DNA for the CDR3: TGTGCCAGCTCATTGGGACAGAAAGAGACCCAGTACTTC.

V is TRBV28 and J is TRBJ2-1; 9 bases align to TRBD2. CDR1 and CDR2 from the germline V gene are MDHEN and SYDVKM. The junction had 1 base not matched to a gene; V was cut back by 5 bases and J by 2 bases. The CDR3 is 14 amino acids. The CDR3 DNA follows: TGTGCCAGCAGTGGGACTAGCCCCTACAATGAGCAGTTCTTC. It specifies CASSGTSPYNEQFF. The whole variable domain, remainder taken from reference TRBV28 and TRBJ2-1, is DVKVTQSSRYLVKRTGEKVFLECVQDMDHENMFWYRQDPGLGLRLIYFSYDVKMKEKGDIPEGYSVSREKKERFSLILESASTNQTSMYLCASSGTSPYNEQFFGPGTRLTVL.

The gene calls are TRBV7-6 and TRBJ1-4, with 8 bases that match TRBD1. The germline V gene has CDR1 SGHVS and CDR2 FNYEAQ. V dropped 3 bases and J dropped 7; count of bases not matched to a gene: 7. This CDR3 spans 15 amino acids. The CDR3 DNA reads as TGTGCCAGCAGCTTGGCCGGGACAGGTGTTGAAAAACTGTTTTTT. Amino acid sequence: CASSLAGTGVEKLFF.

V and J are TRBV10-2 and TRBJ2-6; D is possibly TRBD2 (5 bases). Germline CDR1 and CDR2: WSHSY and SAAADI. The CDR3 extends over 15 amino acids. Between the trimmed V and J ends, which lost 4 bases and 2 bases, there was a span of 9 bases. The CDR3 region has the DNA TGCGCCAGCAGTGGGACTCGAACTGGGGCCAACGTCCTGACTTTC. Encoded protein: CASSGTRTGANVLTF.

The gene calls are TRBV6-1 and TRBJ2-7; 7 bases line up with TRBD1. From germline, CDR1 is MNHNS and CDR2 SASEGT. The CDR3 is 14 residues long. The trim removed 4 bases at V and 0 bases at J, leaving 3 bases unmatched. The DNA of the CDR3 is TGTGCCAGCAGTGCCAGGGGGTTCTCCTACGAGCAGTACTTC. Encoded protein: CASSARGFSYEQYF.

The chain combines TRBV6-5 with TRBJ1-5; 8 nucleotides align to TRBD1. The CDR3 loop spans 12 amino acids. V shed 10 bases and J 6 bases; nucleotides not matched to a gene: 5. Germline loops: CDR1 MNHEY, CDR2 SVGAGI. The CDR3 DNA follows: TGTGCCACCCGAACAGGGGGTCAGCCCCAGCATTTT. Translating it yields CATRTGGQPQHF.

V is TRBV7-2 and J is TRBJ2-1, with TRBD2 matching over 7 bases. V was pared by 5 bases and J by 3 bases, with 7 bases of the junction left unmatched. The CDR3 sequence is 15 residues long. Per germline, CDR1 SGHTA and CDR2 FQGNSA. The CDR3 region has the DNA TGTGCCAGCAGCCGTCTAGCGGCCCGCTACAATGAGCAGTTCTTC. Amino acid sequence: CASSRLAARYNEQFF.

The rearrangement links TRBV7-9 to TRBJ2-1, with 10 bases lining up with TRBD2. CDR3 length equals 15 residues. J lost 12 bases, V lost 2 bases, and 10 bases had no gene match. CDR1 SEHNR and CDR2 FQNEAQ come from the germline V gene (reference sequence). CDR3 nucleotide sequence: TGTGCCAGCAGCTTACTAGCGGGAGCGGGGGTGAGGCAGTTCTTC. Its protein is CASSLLAGAGVRQFF.

CDR3 in DNA: TGTGCCAGCAGTGAAGCAACTTACGGGGAGCTGTTTTTT. Protein sequence: CASSEATYGELFF. V usage is TRBV6-1 and J usage is TRBJ2-2, with D unclear. From germline, CDR1 is MNHNS and CDR2 SASEGT. The V end lost 0 bases, the J end lost 7 bases, and 6 bases lay between the germline ends. The CDR3 covers 13 residues.

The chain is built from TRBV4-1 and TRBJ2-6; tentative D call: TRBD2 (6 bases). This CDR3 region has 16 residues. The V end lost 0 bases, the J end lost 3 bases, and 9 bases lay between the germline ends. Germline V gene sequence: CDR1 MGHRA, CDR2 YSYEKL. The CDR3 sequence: CASSQERAGGANVLTF. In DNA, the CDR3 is TGCGCCAGCAGCCAAGAGCGAGCGGGTGGGGCCAACGTCCTGACTTTC.

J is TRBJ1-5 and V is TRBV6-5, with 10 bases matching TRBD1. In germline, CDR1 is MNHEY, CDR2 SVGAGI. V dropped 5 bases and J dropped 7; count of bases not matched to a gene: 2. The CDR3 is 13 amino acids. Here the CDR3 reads CASSRTGGQPQHF. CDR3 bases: TGTGCCAGCAGTCGGACAGGGGGGCAGCCCCAGCATTTT.

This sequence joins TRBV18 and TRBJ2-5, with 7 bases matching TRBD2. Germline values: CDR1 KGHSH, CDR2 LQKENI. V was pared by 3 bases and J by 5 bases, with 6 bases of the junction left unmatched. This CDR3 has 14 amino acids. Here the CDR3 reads CASSPGPGRETQYF. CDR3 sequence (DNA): TGTGCCAGCTCACCTGGCCCCGGGAGGGAGACCCAGTACTTC. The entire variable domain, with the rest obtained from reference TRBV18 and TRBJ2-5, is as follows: NAGVMQNPRHLVRRRGQEARLRCSPMKGHSHVYWYRQLPEEGLKFMVYLQKENIIDESGMPKERFSAEFPKEGPSILRIQQVVRGDSAAYFCASSPGPGRETQYFGPGTRLLVL.

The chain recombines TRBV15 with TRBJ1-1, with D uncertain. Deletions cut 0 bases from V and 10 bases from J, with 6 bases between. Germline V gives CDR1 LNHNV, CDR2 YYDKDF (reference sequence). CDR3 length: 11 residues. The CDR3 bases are TGTGCCACCAGCAGAGAACGGAGAGCTTTCTTT. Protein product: CATSRERRAFF.

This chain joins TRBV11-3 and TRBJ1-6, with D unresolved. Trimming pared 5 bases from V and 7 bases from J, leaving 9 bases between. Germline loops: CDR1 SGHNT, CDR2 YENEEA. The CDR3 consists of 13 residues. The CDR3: CASSPRENSPLHF. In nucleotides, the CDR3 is TGTGCCAGCAGCCCCCGGGAGAATTCACCCCTCCACTTT.

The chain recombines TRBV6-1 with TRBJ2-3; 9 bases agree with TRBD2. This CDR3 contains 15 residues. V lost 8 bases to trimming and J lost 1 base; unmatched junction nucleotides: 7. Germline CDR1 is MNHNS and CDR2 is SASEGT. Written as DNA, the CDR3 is TGTGCCAGCCCTGGGATAGCGGGAGGCACAGATACGCAGTATTTT. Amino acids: CASPGIAGGTDTQYF.

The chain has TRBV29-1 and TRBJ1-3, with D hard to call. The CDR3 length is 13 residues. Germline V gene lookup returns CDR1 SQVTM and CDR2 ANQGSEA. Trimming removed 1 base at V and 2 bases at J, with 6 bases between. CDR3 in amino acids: CSVEVRPGNTIYF. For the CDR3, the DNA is TGCAGCGTTGAAGTGCGGCCTGGAAACACCATATATTTT. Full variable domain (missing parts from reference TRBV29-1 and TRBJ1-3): SAVISQKPSRDICQRGTSLTIQCQVDSQVTMMFWYRQQPGQSLTLIATANQGSEATYESGFVIDKFPISRPNLTFSTLTVSNMSPEDSSIYLCSVEVRPGNTIYFGEGSWLTVV.

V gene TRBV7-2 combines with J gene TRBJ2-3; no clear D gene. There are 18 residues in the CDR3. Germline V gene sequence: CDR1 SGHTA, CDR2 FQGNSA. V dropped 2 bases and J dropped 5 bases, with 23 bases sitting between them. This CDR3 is CASSLQPLRLAKEDTQYF. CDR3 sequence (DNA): TGTGCCAGCAGCTTACAACCCCTCCGACTTGCAAAAGAAGATACGCAGTATTTT.

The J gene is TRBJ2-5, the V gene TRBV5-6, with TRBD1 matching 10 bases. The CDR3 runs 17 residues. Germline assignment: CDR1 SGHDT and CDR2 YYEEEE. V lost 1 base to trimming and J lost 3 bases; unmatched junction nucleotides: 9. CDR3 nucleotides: TGTGCCAGCAGCTTGTATACCGGGACAGGGGCCGAAGAGACCCAGTACTTC. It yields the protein CASSLYTGTGAEETQYF.

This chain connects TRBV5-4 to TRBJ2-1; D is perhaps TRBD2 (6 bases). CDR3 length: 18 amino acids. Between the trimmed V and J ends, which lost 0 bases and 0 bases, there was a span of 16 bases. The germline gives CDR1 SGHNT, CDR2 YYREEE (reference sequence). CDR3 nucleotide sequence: TGTGCCAGCAGCTTGGCACTCTTCCGGGGGAGCTCCTACAATGAGCAGTTCTTC. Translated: CASSLALFRGSSYNEQFF.

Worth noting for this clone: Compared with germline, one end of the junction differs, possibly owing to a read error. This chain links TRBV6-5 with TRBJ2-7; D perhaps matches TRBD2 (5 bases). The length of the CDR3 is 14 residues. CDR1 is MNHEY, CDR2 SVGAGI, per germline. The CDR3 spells CANSYSSEAVEQYF. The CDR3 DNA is TGTGCCAACAGTTACTCGTCGGAGGCCGTAGAGCAGTACTTC.

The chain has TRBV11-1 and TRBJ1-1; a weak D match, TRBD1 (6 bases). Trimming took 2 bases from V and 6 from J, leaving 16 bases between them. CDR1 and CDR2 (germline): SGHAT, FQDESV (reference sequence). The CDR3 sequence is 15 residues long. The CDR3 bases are TGTGCCAGCAGCTTAACTTTGGGGAAGGGGGCTGAAGCTTTCTTT. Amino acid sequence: CASSLTLGKGAEAFF. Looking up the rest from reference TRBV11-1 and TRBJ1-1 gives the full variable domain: EAEVAQSPRYKITEKSQAVAFWCDPISGHATLYWYRQILGQGPELLVQFQDESVVDDSQLPKDRFSAERLKGVDSTLKIQPAELGDSAMYLCASSLTLGKGAEAFFGQGTRLTVV.

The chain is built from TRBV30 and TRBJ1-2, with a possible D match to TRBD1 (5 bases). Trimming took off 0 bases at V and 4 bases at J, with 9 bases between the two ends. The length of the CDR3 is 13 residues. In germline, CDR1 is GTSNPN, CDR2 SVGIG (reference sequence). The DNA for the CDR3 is TGTGCCTGGAGTGTACACAGGTCCTATGGCTACACCTTC. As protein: CAWSVHRSYGYTF.